A single sample is the source of the 17 T cell receptor beta chains below, sequenced in a study of control samples from healthy donors and cancer patients (TCRdb year 2020). To prepare the library, the immunoSEQ multiplex PCR assay was applied. The table was pulled from immuneACCESS by TCRdb, which kept in-frame rearrangements only. Such tables lose some clones; where checked, under half of the loss comes from unresolved V genes, and the rest has no known cause. In all, the sample holds 100,000 to 150,000 clones, and around 87% of those were seen once. The ten largest account for more than 6.5% of the sample. The sample consisted of blood. These receptors originate from a man aged 35 to 55 in good health.

The chain uses TRBV5-6 and TRBJ2-6; weak D call: TRBD2 (6 bases). The V end lost 0 bases, the J end lost 0 bases, and 13 bases lay between the germline ends. This CDR3 contains 18 residues. Germline-derived CDR1 and CDR2 are SGHDT and YYEEEE. This CDR3 is CASSLGGMSSSGANVLTF. The CDR3 DNA follows: TGTGCCAGCAGCTTGGGCGGGATGAGCTCCTCTGGGGCCAACGTCCTGACTTTC.

This clone occurred a few times. The CDR3 spells CATLDRGNQPQHF. DNA for the CDR3: TGTGCCACCCTGGACAGGGGGAATCAGCCCCAGCATTTT. This chain links TRBV5-4 with TRBJ1-5, with 10 bases aligning to TRBD1. The CDR3 has 13 amino acids. With V trimmed by 9 bases and J by 4 bases, 4 bases remained unmatched. Germline assignment: CDR1 SGHNT and CDR2 YYREEE (reference sequence).

The chain carries TRBV6-2 or TRBV6-3 and TRBJ2-7; tentative D call: TRBD2 (5 bases). Germline V gene data show CDR1 as MNHEY and CDR2 as SVGEGT. The CDR3 covers 20 residues. V shed 2 bases and J shed 0 bases, with 26 bases lying between them. For the CDR3, the DNA is TGTGCCAGCAGTTACCCACTCCACACAGCAGGCCTGGCGGGCTCCTACGAGCAGTACTTC. Residues: CASSYPLHTAGLAGSYEQYF.

This rearrangement joins TRBV30 to TRBJ2-2, with D possibly called TRBD1 or TRBD2 (6 bases each). V was cut by 7 bases and J by 3 bases, with 15 bases left in between. The CDR3 covers 14 residues. CDR1 GTSNPN and CDR2 SVGIG come from the germline V gene (reference sequence). The CDR3 here is CASLGGEDTGELFF. The CDR3 DNA reads TGTGCCTCCTTGGGGGGCGAGGACACCGGGGAGCTGTTTTTT.

The genes are TRBV5-1 and TRBJ2-5; 7 positions match TRBD1. Germline V CDR1 and CDR2: SGHRS, YFSETQ. The CDR3 is made up of 15 amino acids. With V trimmed by 1 base and J by 4 bases, 7 bases remained unmatched. The DNA for the CDR3 is TGCGCCAGCAGCTTGCGGACAGGCTACAGAGAGACCCAGTACTTC. Translation: CASSLRTGYRETQYF.

V is TRBV7-2 and J is TRBJ1-5; D remains ambiguous. This CDR3 comprises 13 residues. The germline V gene has CDR1 SGHTA and CDR2 FQGNSA. The V end was cut by 4 bases, the J end by 4 bases, with 8 bases between. The CDR3 DNA reads as TGTGCCAGCAGCTCAGCTTATAATCAGCCCCAGCATTTT. It encodes CASSSAYNQPQHF.

J is TRBJ1-1 and V is TRBV14, with D maybe TRBD1 (5 bases). Germline V lookup: CDR1 SGHDN, CDR2 FVKESK. Trimming shortened V by 4 bases and J by 1 base, and 10 bases separated the two germline ends. The CDR3 has 14 residues. The CDR3 sequence: CASSLYRTNTEAFF. DNA of the CDR3: TGTGCCAGCAGCCTGTACAGGACGAACACTGAAGCTTTCTTT.

The chain has TRBV6-5 and TRBJ2-2; TRBD1 might be the D (5 bases). Trimming pared 8 bases from V and 6 bases from J, leaving 16 bases between. Germline V gene lookup returns CDR1 MNHEY and CDR2 SVGAGI. The CDR3 is 14 amino acids. CDR3 amino acids: CASSDSIGSGELFF. In DNA form, the CDR3 reads TGTGCCAGCTCAGACAGCATAGGGTCCGGGGAGCTGTTTTTT.

The rearrangement links TRBV7-9 to TRBJ1-1; a possible D gene is TRBD1 (5 bases). The germline V gene encodes CDR1 SEHNR and CDR2 FQNEAQ (reference sequence). V shed 1 base and J shed 11 bases, with 14 bases lying between them. The CDR3 is 13 residues long. The CDR3 coding sequence is TGTGCCAGCAGCTTAGGGGCACGAGGGGAGGCTTTCTTT. Translating gives CASSLGARGEAFF.

This sequence joins TRBV25-1 and TRBJ1-1; the D gene is possibly TRBD1 (5 bases). This CDR3 has 12 amino acids. V was clipped by 5 bases and J by 2 bases, with 6 bases between them. Germline CDR1 and CDR2: MGHDK and SYGVNS. The DNA of the CDR3 is TGTGCCAGCAGTAGGGACAACACTGAAGCTTTCTTT. Translated: CASSRDNTEAFF.

This rearrangement joins TRBV15 to TRBJ2-1; TRBD2 is a possible D gene (5 bases). Germline values: CDR1 LNHNV, CDR2 YYDKDF (reference sequence). CDR3 length: 14 residues. The V end lost 8 bases, the J end lost 5 bases, and 16 bases lay between the germline ends. In DNA form, the CDR3 reads TGTGCCACCCTTGAGTCGACTATTAACAATGAGCAGTTCTTC. The encoded protein is CATLESTINNEQFF. The complete variable domain, with remaining parts taken from reference TRBV15 and TRBJ2-1, reads DAMVIQNPRYQVTQFGKPVTLSCSQTLNHNVMYWYQQKSSQAPKLLFHYYDKDFNNEADTPDNFQSRRPNTSFCFLDIRSPGLGDTAMYLCATLESTINNEQFFGPGTRLTVL.

The gene calls are TRBV6-5 and TRBJ1-5; D unclear. CDR1 is MNHEY, CDR2 SVGAGI, per germline. Trimming pared 0 bases from V and 0 bases from J, leaving 6 bases between. The CDR3 has 15 amino acids. This CDR3 reads CASSYSSVSNQPQHF. In DNA form, the CDR3 reads TGTGCCAGCAGTTACTCTTCAGTTAGCAATCAGCCCCAGCATTTT.

V is TRBV19 and J is TRBJ2-3; 7 bases agree with TRBD1. Trimming took 6 bases from V and 2 from J; bases not matched to a gene: 2. Per the germline V gene, CDR1 is LNHDA and CDR2 is SQIVND (reference sequence). The CDR3 loop spans 13 amino acids. The DNA of the CDR3 is TGTGCCAGTAGGGGACAGCTCACAGATACGCAGTATTTT. This translates into CASRGQLTDTQYF.

This rearrangement joins TRBV10-2 to TRBJ2-7; D could derive from TRBD1 or TRBD2 (5 bases each). This CDR3 is 13 amino acids long. Trimming cost V 8 bases and J 7 bases, with 18 bases left between them. Germline lookup yields CDR1 WSHSY and CDR2 SAAADI. CDR3 bases: TGCGCCAGCCTTCAGACAGCCACGGGGGAGCAGTACTTC. It is translated as CASLQTATGEQYF.

The V call is TRBV2, the J call TRBJ2-3; 8 bases line up with TRBD1. V was pared by 3 bases and J by 4 bases, with 3 bases of the junction left unmatched. The germline V gene has CDR1 SNHLY and CDR2 FYNNEI. The CDR3 sequence is 14 residues long. DNA of the CDR3: TGTGCCAGCAGTGATGGGACAGGAGCAGATACGCAGTATTTT. Its translation is CASSDGTGADTQYF.

The chain couples TRBV7-6 to TRBJ1-5; 7 nucleotides match TRBD1. The CDR3 is made up of 14 amino acids. CDR1 SGHVS and CDR2 FNYEAQ come from the germline V gene. V gave up 6 bases and J gave up 1 base; unmatched junction bases: 3. In nucleotides, the CDR3 is TGTGCCAGCAGTCAGGGGGTAAGCAATCAGCCCCAGCATTTT. Translated: CASSQGVSNQPQHF.

The chain recombines TRBV6-5 with TRBJ2-3; the D is unclear. The CDR3 runs to 15 residues. Germline CDR1 and CDR2: MNHEY and SVGAGI. V shed 6 bases and J shed 0 bases, with 13 bases lying between them. The CDR3 loop reads CASSRTHTSTDTQYF. In DNA form, the CDR3 reads TGTGCCAGCAGCCGAACCCACACTAGCACAGATACGCAGTATTTT.